This TCR beta chain was documented in a study of T cells after posttransplantation cyclophosphamide. General study findings and limits: Recipient CMV seropositivity and CMV reactivation strongly tracked TRB clonality.

This table comes from immunoSEQ multiplex PCR, and its TCRdb copy is limited to in-frame clones, with some not included. The repertoire has fewer than 40,000 clones, around 90% of them found once; the top ten carry about 15%. A word on this clone: Antigen: not known.

CDR1 and CDR2 (germline): LGHNT, FRNRAP. The V gene end was trimmed by 2 bases and the J gene end by 4 bases; junction bases not matched to a gene: 4. This CDR3 region has 14 residues. The chain is built from TRBV12-5 and TRBJ1-1, with 7 bases fitting TRBD1. The sequenced sample consisted of PBMCs. This TCR derives from a woman aged 40-49 years with a blood cancer, CMV-positive, and with a related stem cell donor. As DNA, the CDR3 is TGTGCTAGTGGTTTGACAGGGGCAGGCACTGAAGCTTTCTTT. Translation: CASGLTGAGTEAFF.